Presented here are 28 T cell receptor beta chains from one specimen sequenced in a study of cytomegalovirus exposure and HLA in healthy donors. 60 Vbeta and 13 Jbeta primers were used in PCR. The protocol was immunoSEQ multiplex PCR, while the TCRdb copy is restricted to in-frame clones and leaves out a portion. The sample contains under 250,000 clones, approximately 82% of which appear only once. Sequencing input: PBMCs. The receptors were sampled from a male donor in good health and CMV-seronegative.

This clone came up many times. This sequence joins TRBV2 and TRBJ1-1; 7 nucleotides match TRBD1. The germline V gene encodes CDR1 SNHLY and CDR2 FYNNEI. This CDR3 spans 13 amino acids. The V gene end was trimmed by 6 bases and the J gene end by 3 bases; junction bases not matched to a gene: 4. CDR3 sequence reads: CASREQGYTEAFF. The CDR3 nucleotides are TGTGCCAGCAGGGAACAGGGGTACACTGAAGCTTTCTTT.

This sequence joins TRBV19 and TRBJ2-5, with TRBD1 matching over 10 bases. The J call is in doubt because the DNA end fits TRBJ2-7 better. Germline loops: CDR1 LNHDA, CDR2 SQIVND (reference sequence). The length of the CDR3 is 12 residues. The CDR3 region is CASAGQGTEQYF. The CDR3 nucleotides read TGTGCCAGCGCGGGACAGGGGACCGAGCAGTACTTC.

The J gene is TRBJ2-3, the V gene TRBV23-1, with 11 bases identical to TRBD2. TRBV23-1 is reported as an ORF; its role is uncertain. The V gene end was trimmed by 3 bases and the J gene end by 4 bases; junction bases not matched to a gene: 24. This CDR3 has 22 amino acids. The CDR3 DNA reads TGCGCCAGCAGTCACGGGAGGGTTTTGGAGACTAGCGGGACGGAGCCCGCAGATACGCAGTATTTT. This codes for CASSHGRVLETSGTEPADTQYF.

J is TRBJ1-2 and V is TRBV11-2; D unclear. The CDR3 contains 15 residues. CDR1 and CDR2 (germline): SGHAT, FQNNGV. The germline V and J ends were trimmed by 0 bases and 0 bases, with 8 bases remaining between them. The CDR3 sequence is CASSLEAGTNYGYTF. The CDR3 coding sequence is TGTGCCAGCAGCTTAGAGGCCGGGACTAACTATGGCTACACCTTC.

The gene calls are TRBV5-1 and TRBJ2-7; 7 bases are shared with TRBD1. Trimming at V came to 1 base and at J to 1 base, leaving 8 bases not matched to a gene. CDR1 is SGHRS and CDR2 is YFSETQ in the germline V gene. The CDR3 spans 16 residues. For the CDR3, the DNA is TGCGCCAGCAGCTTGACAGGGGATCCGCGGTCCTACGAGCAGTACTTC. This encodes CASSLTGDPRSYEQYF.

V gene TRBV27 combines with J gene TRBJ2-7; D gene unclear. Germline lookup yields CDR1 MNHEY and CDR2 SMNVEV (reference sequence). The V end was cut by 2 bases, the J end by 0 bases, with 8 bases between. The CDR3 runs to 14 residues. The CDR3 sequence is CASSLIPSSYEQYF. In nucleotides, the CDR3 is TGTGCCAGCAGTTTAATTCCGAGCTCCTACGAGCAGTACTTC.

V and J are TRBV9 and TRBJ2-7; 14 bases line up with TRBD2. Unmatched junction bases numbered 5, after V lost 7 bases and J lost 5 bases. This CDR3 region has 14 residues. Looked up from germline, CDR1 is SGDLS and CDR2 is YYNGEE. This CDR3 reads CASSGTSGRNEQYF. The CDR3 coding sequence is TGTGCCAGCTCCGGGACTAGCGGGAGAAACGAGCAGTACTTC.

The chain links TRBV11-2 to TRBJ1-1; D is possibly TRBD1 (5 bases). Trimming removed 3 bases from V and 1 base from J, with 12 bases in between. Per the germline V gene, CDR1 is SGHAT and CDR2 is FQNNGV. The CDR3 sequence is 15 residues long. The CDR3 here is CASSFAFGGNTEAFF. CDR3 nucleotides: TGTGCCAGCAGCTTCGCATTCGGGGGGAACACTGAAGCTTTCTTT.

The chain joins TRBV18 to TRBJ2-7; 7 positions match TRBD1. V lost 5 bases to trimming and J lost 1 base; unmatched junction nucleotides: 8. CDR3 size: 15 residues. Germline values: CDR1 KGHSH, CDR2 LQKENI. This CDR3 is CASSSTGTASYEQYF. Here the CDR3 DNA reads TGTGCCAGCTCATCGACCGGGACAGCTTCCTACGAGCAGTACTTC.

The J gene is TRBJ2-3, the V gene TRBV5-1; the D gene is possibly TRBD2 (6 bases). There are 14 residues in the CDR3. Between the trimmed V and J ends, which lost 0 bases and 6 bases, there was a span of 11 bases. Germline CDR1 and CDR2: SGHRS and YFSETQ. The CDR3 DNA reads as TGCGCCAGCAGCTTGGACGGGGGAGTGGATACGCAGTATTTT. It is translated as CASSLDGGVDTQYF.

DNA of the CDR3: TGCAGCGTTAGTACAGGGGAATCATACAATGAGCAGTTCTTC. This codes for CSVSTGESYNEQFF. The chain uses TRBV29-1 and TRBJ2-1; 7 bases align to TRBD1. The CDR3 spans 14 residues. The V gene's germline CDR1 is SQVTM and CDR2 ANQGSEA. After removal of 5 bases from V and 4 bases from J, the junction contained 8 bases not matched to a gene.

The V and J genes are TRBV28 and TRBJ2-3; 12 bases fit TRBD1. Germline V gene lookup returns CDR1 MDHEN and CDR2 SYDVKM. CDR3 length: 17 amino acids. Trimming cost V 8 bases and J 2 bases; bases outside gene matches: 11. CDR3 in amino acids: CASPPSGTGGPTDTQYF. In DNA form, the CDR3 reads TGTGCCAGCCCACCCTCGGGGACAGGGGGCCCCACAGATACGCAGTATTTT.

CDR3 DNA: TGCGCCAGCAGCTCGGTGGTAGGGGTGGCTAGCGGGACCTACGAGCAGTACTTC. Translated, it gives CASSSVVGVASGTYEQYF. The genes are TRBV4-1 and TRBJ2-7; 9 positions match TRBD2. J lost 2 bases, V lost 5 bases, and 16 bases had no gene match. This CDR3 has 18 amino acids. CDR1 and CDR2 from the germline V gene are MGHRA and YSYEKL.

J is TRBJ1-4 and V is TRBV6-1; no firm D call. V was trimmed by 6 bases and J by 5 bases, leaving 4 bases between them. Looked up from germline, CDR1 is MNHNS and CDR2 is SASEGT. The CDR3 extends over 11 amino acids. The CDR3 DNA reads TGTGCCAGCAGCGTCAATGAAAAACTGTTTTTT. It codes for CASSVNEKLFF.

CDR3 in amino acids: CASSSRASGRGSNEQFF. The CDR3 coding sequence is TGTGCCAGCAGCTCACGGGCTAGCGGGAGGGGGTCCAATGAGCAGTTCTTC. The chain couples TRBV11-3 to TRBJ2-1; 12 bases are a match to TRBD2. The CDR3 contains 17 residues. The V gene's germline CDR1 is SGHNT and CDR2 YENEEA. V shed 4 bases and J 6 bases; nucleotides not matched to a gene: 10.

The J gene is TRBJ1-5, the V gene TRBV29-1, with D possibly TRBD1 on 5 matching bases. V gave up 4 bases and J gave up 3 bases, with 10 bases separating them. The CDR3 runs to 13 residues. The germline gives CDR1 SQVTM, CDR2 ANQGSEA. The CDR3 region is CSVGGDPNQPQHF. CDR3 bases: TGCAGCGTTGGGGGGGACCCCAATCAGCCCCAGCATTTT.

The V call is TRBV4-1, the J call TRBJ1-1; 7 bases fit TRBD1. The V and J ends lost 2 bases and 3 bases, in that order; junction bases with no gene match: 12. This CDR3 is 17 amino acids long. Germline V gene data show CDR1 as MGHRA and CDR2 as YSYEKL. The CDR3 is CASSQTSSGGFDTEAFF. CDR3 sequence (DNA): TGCGCCAGCAGCCAAACGAGTTCAGGGGGTTTTGACACTGAAGCTTTCTTT.

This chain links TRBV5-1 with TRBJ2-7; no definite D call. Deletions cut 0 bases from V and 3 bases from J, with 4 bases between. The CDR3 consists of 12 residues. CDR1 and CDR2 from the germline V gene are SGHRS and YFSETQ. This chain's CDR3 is CASSLGYYEQYF. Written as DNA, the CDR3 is TGCGCCAGCAGCTTGGGCTACTACGAGCAGTACTTC.

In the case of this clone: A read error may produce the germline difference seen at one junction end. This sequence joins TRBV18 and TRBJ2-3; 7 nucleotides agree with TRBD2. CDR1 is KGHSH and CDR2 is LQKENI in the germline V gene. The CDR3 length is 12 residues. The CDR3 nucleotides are TGTGCCAGCTCACTGATGAAAGGACTAGATTTATTT. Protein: CASSLMKGLDLF.

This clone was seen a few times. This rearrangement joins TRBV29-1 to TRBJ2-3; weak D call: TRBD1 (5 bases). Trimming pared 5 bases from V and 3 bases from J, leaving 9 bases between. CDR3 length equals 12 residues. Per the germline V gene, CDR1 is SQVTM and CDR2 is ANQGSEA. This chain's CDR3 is CSVIRQTDTQYF. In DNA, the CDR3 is TGCAGCGTTATTAGACAGACAGATACGCAGTATTTT.

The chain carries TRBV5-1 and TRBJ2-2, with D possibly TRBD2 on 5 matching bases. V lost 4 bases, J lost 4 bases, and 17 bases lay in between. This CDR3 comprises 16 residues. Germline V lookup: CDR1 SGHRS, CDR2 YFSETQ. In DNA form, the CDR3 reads TGCGCCAGCAGCCCCGAGATAGCGTCTAGCACCGGGGAGCTGTTTTTT. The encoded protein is CASSPEIASSTGELFF.

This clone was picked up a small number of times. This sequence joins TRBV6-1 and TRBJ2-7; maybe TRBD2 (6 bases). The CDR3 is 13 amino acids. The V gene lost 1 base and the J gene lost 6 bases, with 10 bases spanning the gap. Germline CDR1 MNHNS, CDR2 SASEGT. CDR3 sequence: CASSEGPGSEQYF. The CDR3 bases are TGTGCCAGCAGTGAAGGCCCCGGGAGCGAGCAGTACTTC.

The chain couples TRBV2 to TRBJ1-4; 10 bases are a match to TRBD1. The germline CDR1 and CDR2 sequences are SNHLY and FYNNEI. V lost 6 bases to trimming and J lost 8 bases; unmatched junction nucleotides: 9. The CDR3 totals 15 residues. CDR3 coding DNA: TGTGCCAGCAGGGAGGACAGGGGGAAGGGAGAAAAACTGTTTTTT. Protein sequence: CASREDRGKGEKLFF.

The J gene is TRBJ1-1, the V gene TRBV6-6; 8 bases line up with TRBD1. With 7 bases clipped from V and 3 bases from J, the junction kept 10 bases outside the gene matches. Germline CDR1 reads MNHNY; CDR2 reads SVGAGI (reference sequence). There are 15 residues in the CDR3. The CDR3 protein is CASNTWRQGYTEAFF. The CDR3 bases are TGTGCCAGCAATACATGGAGACAGGGGTACACTGAAGCTTTCTTT.

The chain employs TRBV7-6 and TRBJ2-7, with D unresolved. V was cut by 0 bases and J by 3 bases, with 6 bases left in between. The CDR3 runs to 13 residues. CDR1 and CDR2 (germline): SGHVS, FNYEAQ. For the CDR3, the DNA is TGTGCCAGCAGCTTAGCTGGCGGCTACGAGCAGTACTTC. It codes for CASSLAGGYEQYF.

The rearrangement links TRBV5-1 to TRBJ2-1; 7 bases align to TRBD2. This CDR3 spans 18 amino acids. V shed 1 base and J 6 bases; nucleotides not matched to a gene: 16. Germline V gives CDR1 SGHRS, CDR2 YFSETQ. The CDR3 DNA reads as TGCGCCAGCAGCTTGCCTATACTCCGCGGGGGAAGTACCAATGAGCAGTTCTTC. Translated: CASSLPILRGGSTNEQFF. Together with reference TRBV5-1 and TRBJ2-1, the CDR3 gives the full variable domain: KAGVTQTPRYLIKTRGQQVTLSCSPISGHRSVSWYQQTPGQGLQFLFEYFSETQRNKGNFPGRFSGRQFSNSRSEMNVSTLELGDSALYLCASSLPILRGGSTNEQFFGPGTRLTVL.

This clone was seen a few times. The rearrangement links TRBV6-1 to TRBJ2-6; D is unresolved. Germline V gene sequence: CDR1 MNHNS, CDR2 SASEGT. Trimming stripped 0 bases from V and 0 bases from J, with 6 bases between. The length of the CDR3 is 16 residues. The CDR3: CASSEAIGSGANVLTF. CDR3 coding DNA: TGTGCCAGCAGTGAAGCCATCGGCTCTGGGGCCAACGTCCTGACTTTC.

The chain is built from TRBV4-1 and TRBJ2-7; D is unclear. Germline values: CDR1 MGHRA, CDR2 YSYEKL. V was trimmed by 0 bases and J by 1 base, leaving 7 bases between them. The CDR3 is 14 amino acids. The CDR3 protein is CASSQDRRSYEQYF. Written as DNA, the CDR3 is TGCGCCAGCAGCCAAGATAGAAGATCCTACGAGCAGTACTTC.